This T cell receptor beta chain was recorded in a study of CD4 and CD8 cells across lung adenocarcinoma regions. TCRdb itself ran the PCR reads through MiXCR, one entry per CDR3 protein. The data hold some 7,200 distinct CDR3 sequences, with approximately 53% observed a single time. V was clipped by 9 bases and J by 8 bases, with 25 bases between them. The CDR3 is 15 amino acids. The germline V gene has CDR1 MNHEY and CDR2 SMNVEV (reference sequence). The clonotype was recovered from a female donor with lung adenocarcinoma. The CD4 and CD8 labels of this study may be unreliable. This chain joins TRBV27 and TRBJ2-5; D could derive from TRBD1 or TRBD2 (6 bases each). The sample comprised CD4+ T cells from the center of a lung tumor. CDR3 sequence: CARTLGGGERDTQYF. In nucleotides, the CDR3 is TGTGCCAGGACCCTCGGGGGCGGGGAACGAGACACCCAGTACTTC.